These 32 T cell receptor beta chains were sequenced from one sample in a study of response to subunit inactivated influenza vaccine. TCRdb re-analysed the RT-PCR reads in MiXCR, keeping a single row per CDR3 protein. The sample includes roughly 520,000 distinct CDR3 sequences, around 25% of them seen just once. The material was CD4+ T cells sorted from PBMCs, obtained 4 to 6 days after vaccination. Receptors originate from a man aged 50-60 years who received an inactivated influenza vaccine.

Only a few counts were recorded for this clonotype. CDR3 DNA: TGTGCCAGCAGCCCCAAGGCTAGGATGGGGAATGAGCAGTTCTTC. It translates to CASSPKARMGNEQFF. The rearrangement links TRBV7-9 to TRBJ2-1; D is unresolved. Germline CDR1 and CDR2: SEHNR and FQNEAQ (reference sequence). V was clipped by 5 bases and J by 7 bases, with 18 bases between them. The CDR3 is 15 amino acids.

This clonotype occurred many times. V is TRBV6-5 and J is TRBJ2-1; D is unresolved. The CDR3 length is 17 residues. Germline-derived CDR1 and CDR2 are MNHEY and SVGAGI. The ends were cut back, 0 bases at V and 0 bases at J, with 12 bases in the middle. DNA of the CDR3: TGTGCCAGCAGTTACTCGATATCTAACCCCTCCTACAATGAGCAGTTCTTC. Its protein product is CASSYSISNPSYNEQFF.

A few counts support this clonotype. The genes are TRBV12-3 or TRBV12-4 and TRBJ2-1; TRBD2 aligns across 8 bases. The CDR3 has 16 amino acids. Unmatched junction bases numbered 7, after V lost 5 bases and J lost 1 base. The DNA for the CDR3 is TGTGCCAGCAGTCCCAGCGGGAGTGCGTCCTACAATGAGCAGTTCTTC. Its translation is CASSPSGSASYNEQFF.

The chain carries TRBV5-1 and TRBJ2-2, with D unclear. The CDR3 is made up of 15 amino acids. Germline V gene sequence: CDR1 SGHRS, CDR2 YFSETQ. V was shortened by 0 bases and J by 0 bases, with 6 bases between the two germline ends. In DNA, the CDR3 is TGCGCCAGCAGCTTGGTAGTCACGAACACCGGGGAGCTGTTTTTT. Its protein is CASSLVVTNTGELFF.

This chain joins TRBV10-2 and TRBJ2-7, with TRBD2 matching over 9 bases. The CDR3 spans 15 residues. V dropped 6 bases and J dropped 3; count of bases not matched to a gene: 9. The V gene's germline CDR1 is WSHSY and CDR2 SAAADI. As DNA, the CDR3 is TGCGCCAGCAGGGCCTCAGCGGGGGGATACTACGAGCAGTACTTC. Translation: CASRASAGGYYEQYF.

The genes are TRBV10-3 and TRBJ2-5; D remains unclear. CDR3 size: 13 residues. The V end was cut by 0 bases, the J end by 3 bases, with 5 bases between. Germline values: CDR1 ENHRY, CDR2 SYGVKD. CDR3 loop: CAISESSKETQYF. In DNA form, the CDR3 reads TGTGCCATCAGTGAGTCGTCAAAAGAGACCCAGTACTTC.

This clonotype has just a few counts. V is TRBV7-2 and J is TRBJ2-5; D unclear. Per germline, CDR1 SGHTA and CDR2 FQGNSA. CDR3 length: 13 residues. Trimming cost V 5 bases and J 5 bases, with 12 bases left between them. CDR3 in DNA: TGTGCCAGCAGCAGAGGCGAAGTTGAGACCCAGTACTTC. It specifies CASSRGEVETQYF.

In this sample, this clonotype turned up a few times. The chain carries TRBV20-1 and TRBJ1-1, with D hard to call. Trimming pared 7 bases from V and 2 bases from J, leaving 14 bases between. This CDR3 contains 13 residues. Germline values: CDR1 DFQATT, CDR2 SNEGSKA (reference sequence). In nucleotides, the CDR3 is TGCAGTGTTACGGGATCCCTTAACACTGAAGCTTTCTTT. It translates to CSVTGSLNTEAFF.

The V and J genes are TRBV12-3 or TRBV12-4 and TRBJ2-2, with D tentatively TRBD1 (6 bases). This CDR3 comprises 15 residues. V lost 6 bases and J 4 bases, leaving 15 bases between the germline ends. This chain's CDR3 is CASRLIQGGTGELFF. CDR3 coding DNA: TGTGCCAGCAGACTGATACAGGGTGGCACCGGGGAGCTGTTTTTT.

The chain uses TRBV20-1 and TRBJ1-2, with a weak D call TRBD1 (5 bases). The V gene's germline CDR1 is DFQATT and CDR2 SNEGSKA (reference sequence). The germline V and J ends were trimmed by 3 bases and 8 bases, with 13 bases remaining between them. CDR3 length: 12 amino acids. The CDR3 DNA follows: TGCAGTGCTAGCCTCGGGGGAATCGGCTACACCTTC. Translation gives CSASLGGIGYTF.

The J gene is TRBJ2-7, the V gene TRBV20-1; 12 positions match TRBD2. Trimming removed 0 bases from V and 2 bases from J; junction bases left unmatched: 5. The CDR3 loop spans 16 amino acids. The germline V gene has CDR1 DFQATT and CDR2 SNEGSKA (reference sequence). Written as DNA, the CDR3 is TGCAGTGCTAGAGATAAACTAGCGGGGGGACCCTACGAGCAGTACTTC. Protein product: CSARDKLAGGPYEQYF.

This clonotype turned up a few times. The genes are TRBV20-1 and TRBJ1-2, with 7 bases fitting TRBD1. Germline CDR1 reads DFQATT; CDR2 reads SNEGSKA (reference sequence). The CDR3 extends over 13 amino acids. V was pared by 6 bases and J by 6 bases, with 10 bases of the junction left unmatched. CDR3 DNA sequence: TGCAGTGCCCCCCGGGACAGAAGGAATGGCTACACCTTC. Encoded protein: CSAPRDRRNGYTF.

This clonotype was recorded at least ten times. The chain links TRBV5-1 to TRBJ2-2; a possible D gene is TRBD1 (5 bases). The CDR3 contains 18 residues. In germline, CDR1 is SGHRS, CDR2 YFSETQ. Trimming shortened V by 0 bases and J by 5 bases, and 20 bases separated the two germline ends. CDR3 nucleotides: TGCGCCAGCAGCTTGGTTCCCGGACACCTGGGAAGGACCGGGGAGCTGTTTTTT. Translating gives CASSLVPGHLGRTGELFF.

The rearrangement joins TRBV7-9 to TRBJ2-7, with D possibly being TRBD1 or TRBD2 (5 bases each). V was shortened by 1 base and J by 5 bases, with 18 bases between the two germline ends. From germline, CDR1 is SEHNR and CDR2 FQNEAQ (reference sequence). The CDR3 length is 16 residues. CDR3 sequence reads: CASSLVYGLGTDEQYF. CDR3 bases: TGTGCCAGCAGCTTAGTTTATGGTCTGGGGACCGACGAGCAGTACTTC.

At least ten counts were recorded for this clonotype. This rearrangement joins TRBV5-1 to TRBJ2-1, with D perhaps given as TRBD1 or TRBD2 (5 bases each). This CDR3 is built from 14 residues. The V gene lost 4 bases and the J gene lost 5 bases, with 13 bases spanning the gap. Per germline, CDR1 SGHRS and CDR2 YFSETQ. CDR3: CASSLGTAHNEQFF. DNA of the CDR3: TGCGCCAGCAGCCTAGGGACGGCTCACAATGAGCAGTTCTTC.

In its sample, this clonotype was seen a few times. The genes are TRBV11-1 and TRBJ2-6; 9 nucleotides agree with TRBD1. The germline V gene encodes CDR1 SGHAT and CDR2 FQDESV (reference sequence). The CDR3 is 18 residues long. V trimming: 3 bases; J trimming: 2 bases; junction bases outside the gene matches: 8. The CDR3, as DNA: TGTGCCAGCAGCTTTTCGAACAGGGGGCTTACTGGGGCCAACGTCCTGACTTTC. Encoded protein: CASSFSNRGLTGANVLTF.

This clonotype has a count of ten or more. This chain joins TRBV7-8 and TRBJ1-6; unclear D gene. The CDR3 is 15 residues long. Germline V gene lookup returns CDR1 SGHVS and CDR2 FQNEAQ. Trimming shortened V by 1 base and J by 7 bases, and 11 bases separated the two germline ends. The CDR3: CASSLEAGLNSPLHF. The DNA of the CDR3 is TGTGCCAGCAGCTTAGAGGCAGGCCTAAATTCACCCCTCCACTTT. The whole variable domain, filled in from reference TRBV7-8 and TRBJ1-6, reads GAGVSQSPRYKVAKRGQDVALRCDPISGHVSLFWYQQALGQGPEFLTYFQNEAQLDKSGLPSDRFFAERPEGSVSTLKIQRTQQEDSAVYLCASSLEAGLNSPLHFGNGTRLTVT.

This clonotype was picked up a small number of times. CDR3 loop: CASSSLTGYNEQFF. The DNA of the CDR3 is TGTGCCAGCAGTTCCCTGACGGGTTACAATGAGCAGTTCTTC. The V call is TRBV6-5, the J call TRBJ2-1; no clear D gene. CDR1 MNHEY and CDR2 SVGAGI come from the germline V gene. V was clipped by 4 bases and J by 4 bases, with 11 bases between them. CDR3 length: 14 amino acids.

V usage is TRBV29-1 and J usage is TRBJ1-3; 9 nucleotides line up with TRBD1. The CDR3 loop spans 12 amino acids. Trimming cost V 6 bases and J 5 bases; bases outside gene matches: 2. The V gene's germline CDR1 is SQVTM and CDR2 ANQGSEA. The CDR3 is CSVGQGRNTIYF. In DNA, the CDR3 is TGCAGCGTGGGACAGGGAAGAAACACCATATATTTT.

This clonotype occurred once. The V and J genes are TRBV5-5 and TRBJ1-5, with D tentatively TRBD1 (6 bases). Germline CDR1 SGHKS, CDR2 YYEKEE (reference sequence). The CDR3 spans 13 residues. The V end was cut by 8 bases, the J end by 7 bases, with 16 bases between. Here the CDR3 DNA reads TGTGCCAGGGGCCATGCAGGGGTGCAGCCCCAGCATTTT. It yields the protein CARGHAGVQPQHF. Full variable domain (missing parts from reference TRBV5-5 and TRBJ1-5): DAGVTQSPTHLIKTRGQQVTLRCSPISGHKSVSWYQQVLGQGPQFIFQYYEKEERGRGNFPDRFSARQFPNYSSELNVNALLLGDSALYLCARGHAGVQPQHFGDGTRLSIL.

CDR3 sequence (DNA): TGTGCCAGCAGCCAGGGCGGTGGGGCCAACGTCCTGACTTTC. Encoded protein: CASSQGGGANVLTF. The chain is built from TRBV11-2 and TRBJ2-6; tentative D call: TRBD1 (5 bases). Germline V CDR1 and CDR2: SGHAT, FQNNGV. Trimming shortened V by 5 bases and J by 3 bases, and 8 bases separated the two germline ends. The CDR3 is 14 residues long.

The chain has TRBV15 and TRBJ2-1; 8 nucleotides match TRBD1. Germline trimming cut 0 bases from V and 4 bases from J; bases unmatched to any gene: 2. CDR1 and CDR2 (germline): LNHNV, YYDKDF (reference sequence). The CDR3 loop spans 15 amino acids. Here the CDR3 reads CATSREQGAYNEQFF. The CDR3 DNA sequence: TGTGCCACCAGCAGAGAGCAGGGGGCGTACAATGAGCAGTTCTTC. Looking up the rest from reference TRBV15 and TRBJ2-1 gives the full variable domain: DAMVIQNPRYQVTQFGKPVTLSCSQTLNHNVMYWYQQKSSQAPKLLFHYYDKDFNNEADTPDNFQSRRPNTSFCFLDIRSPGLGDTAMYLCATSREQGAYNEQFFGPGTRLTVL.

V usage is TRBV7-2 and J usage is TRBJ2-2; 10 bases are shared with TRBD1. The germline gives CDR1 SGHTA, CDR2 FQGNSA. V trimming: 3 bases; J trimming: 5 bases; junction bases outside the gene matches: 6. The length of the CDR3 is 16 residues. Here the CDR3 reads CASSLTGGLRTGELFF. In nucleotides, the CDR3 is TGTGCCAGCAGCTTGACAGGGGGCTTACGGACCGGGGAGCTGTTTTTT.

This clonotype was counted a few times. This chain links TRBV24-1 with TRBJ2-1; D is unresolved. This CDR3 comprises 14 residues. Germline V lookup: CDR1 KGHDR, CDR2 SFDVKD. V was shortened by 5 bases and J by 4 bases, with 11 bases between the two germline ends. CDR3 sequence: CATSGQPAYNEQFF. CDR3 nucleotide sequence: TGTGCCACCAGTGGTCAACCTGCTTACAATGAGCAGTTCTTC.

The J gene is TRBJ2-1, the V gene TRBV29-1, with 7 bases fitting TRBD1. Germline V gives CDR1 SQVTM, CDR2 ANQGSEA. This CDR3 spans 14 amino acids. J lost 7 bases, V lost 8 bases, and 14 bases had no gene match. The CDR3 nucleotides are TGCAGCACTCGAACGGGACAGTTCAGGAATGAGCAGTTCTTC. This sequence encodes CSTRTGQFRNEQFF.

The chain combines TRBV29-1 with TRBJ1-1; D unresolved. Trimming removed 5 bases from V and 1 base from J, with 14 bases in between. The CDR3 totals 14 residues. The germline gives CDR1 SQVTM, CDR2 ANQGSEA. CDR3 sequence reads: CSVLRNRKNTEAFF. The DNA for the CDR3 is TGCAGCGTTCTCCGTAACAGAAAGAACACTGAAGCTTTCTTT.

The genes are TRBV7-9 and TRBJ1-4; 7 bases are a match to TRBD1. The CDR3 runs 15 residues. The trim removed 6 bases at V and 6 bases at J, leaving 10 bases unmatched. From germline, CDR1 is SEHNR and CDR2 FQNEAQ (reference sequence). As DNA, the CDR3 is TGTGCCAGCAGTCCCCTCGGACAGGCGGATGAAAAACTGTTTTTT. It specifies CASSPLGQADEKLFF.

This clonotype has a handful of counts. The J gene is TRBJ1-1, the V gene TRBV7-2, with D unresolved. Deletions cut 3 bases from V and 1 base from J, with 9 bases between. This CDR3 has 14 amino acids. Germline values: CDR1 SGHTA, CDR2 FQGNSA. The CDR3 protein is CASSFLSGNTEAFF. The CDR3 DNA reads as TGTGCCAGCAGCTTCTTGTCGGGGAACACTGAAGCTTTCTTT.

This clonotype came up many times. The chain links TRBV10-1 to TRBJ2-1, with 12 positions matching TRBD2. The CDR3 loop spans 16 amino acids. Germline values: CDR1 WNHNN, CDR2 SYGVQD (reference sequence). V lost 0 bases, J lost 3 bases, and 0 bases stayed unmatched. The CDR3 region has the DNA TGCGCCAGCAGTGAGTCGACTAGCGGGGGCTACAATGAGCAGTTCTTC. Protein sequence: CASSESTSGGYNEQFF.

This clonotype was counted only a few times. The chain carries TRBV5-1 and TRBJ2-7; 9 bases fit TRBD1. The CDR3 consists of 14 residues. Germline V gene data show CDR1 as SGHRS and CDR2 as YFSETQ. The V segment lost 4 bases and the J segment 4 bases; nucleotides outside the gene matches: 6. The CDR3, as DNA: TGCGCCAGCAGCGTGGACAGGGGCACGTACGAGCAGTACTTC. This gives the protein CASSVDRGTYEQYF.

As DNA, the CDR3 is TGTGCCAGCAGCTCCTTGACTAGCGGGTTAACGGGGCAGTACTTC. Translation gives CASSSLTSGLTGQYF. The rearrangement uses TRBV7-2 and TRBJ2-7; 10 nucleotides agree with TRBD2. Per the germline V gene, CDR1 is SGHTA and CDR2 is FQGNSA. This CDR3 has 15 residues. V lost 4 bases to trimming and J lost 9 bases; unmatched junction nucleotides: 12.

This clonotype was picked up a small number of times. This chain links TRBV6-2 or TRBV6-3 with TRBJ2-4; 7 nucleotides match TRBD1. In germline, CDR1 is MNHEY, CDR2 SVGEGT. This CDR3 region has 13 residues. V lost 6 bases to trimming and J lost 11 bases; unmatched junction nucleotides: 10. CDR3 nucleotides: TGTGCCAGCAGGAGAACCGGGACAGTCCTTCAGTACTTC. This encodes CASRRTGTVLQYF.